The 16 T cell receptor beta chains given below trace back to one sample, sequenced in a study of T cell responses to AZD1222 COVID-19 vaccine. Only in-frame clones appear in the TCRdb table, and some are missing; sequencing was by immunoSEQ multiplex PCR. The sample carries approximately 120,000 clones, 88% recorded once. The specimen comprised peripheral blood, sampled on day 0 of AZD1222 vaccination. Receptors originate from an adult in good health.

Only one count was recorded for this clone. The DNA for the CDR3 is TGTGCCAGCAGCTTCCTAACTAGCGGGAAGGATTCCACAGATACGCAGTATTTT. Translation gives CASSFLTSGKDSTDTQYF. The J gene is TRBJ2-3, the V gene TRBV11-3, with 10 positions matching TRBD2. V lost 3 bases to trimming and J lost 2 bases; unmatched junction nucleotides: 11. Germline loops: CDR1 SGHNT, CDR2 YENEEA. This CDR3 is built from 18 residues.

V gene TRBV27 combines with J gene TRBJ1-6; no definite D call. The CDR3 has 14 amino acids. V gave up 2 bases and J gave up 8 bases, with 10 bases separating them. Germline V lookup: CDR1 MNHEY, CDR2 SMNVEV (reference sequence). DNA for the CDR3: TGTGCCAGCAGTTTAGCAGGCCCATATTCACCCCTCCACTTT. Translating gives CASSLAGPYSPLHF.

The chain uses TRBV18 and TRBJ1-2, with D possibly matching TRBD1 (5 bases). Trimming shortened V by 0 bases and J by 6 bases, and 11 bases separated the two germline ends. The CDR3 contains 14 residues. Germline CDR1 and CDR2: KGHSH and LQKENI. CDR3: CASSPPGPGNGYTF. As DNA, the CDR3 is TGTGCCAGCTCACCACCGGGACCCGGCAATGGCTACACCTTC.

The rearrangement uses TRBV5-5 and TRBJ1-3, with D perhaps TRBD1 (5 bases). Between the trimmed V and J ends, which lost 3 bases and 0 bases, there was a span of 10 bases. The CDR3 covers 15 residues. Germline lookup yields CDR1 SGHKS and CDR2 YYEKEE (reference sequence). CDR3 in amino acids: CASSSQGVSGNTIYF. CDR3 in DNA: TGTGCCAGCAGCTCCCAAGGGGTCTCTGGAAACACCATATATTTT.

This chain connects TRBV9 to TRBJ1-1; maybe TRBD1 (5 bases). V lost 5 bases, J lost 1 base, and 9 bases lay in between. Germline V gene data show CDR1 as SGDLS and CDR2 as YYNGEE. The CDR3 covers 13 residues. The CDR3 bases are TGTGCCAGCAGTCTCAGGGAGAACACTGAAGCTTTCTTT. Protein product: CASSLRENTEAFF.

The chain combines TRBV7-2 with TRBJ2-5; the D gene is possibly TRBD2 (6 bases). This CDR3 comprises 13 residues. Germline V gene sequence: CDR1 SGHTA, CDR2 FQGNSA. Trimming left V 5 bases short and J 6 bases short, with 13 bases between. Written as DNA, the CDR3 is TGTGCCAGCAGCACGGACGGGGGAAAGACCCAGTACTTC. It is translated as CASSTDGGKTQYF.

The V and J genes are TRBV10-1 and TRBJ2-1; D is unresolved. Trimming removed 0 bases at V and 4 bases at J, with 7 bases between. The germline CDR1 and CDR2 sequences are WNHNN and SYGVQD (reference sequence). The CDR3 length is 14 residues. In DNA, the CDR3 is TGCGCCAGCAGTGAGTCGACACCTTACAATGAGCAGTTCTTC. It translates to CASSESTPYNEQFF.

In this sample, this clone turned up once. The chain joins TRBV4-3 to TRBJ1-1, with D possibly TRBD1 on 6 matching bases. Germline CDR1 is LGHNA and CDR2 is YSLEER. V lost 1 base to trimming and J lost 1 base, with 7 bases between them. The CDR3 consists of 14 residues. In DNA, the CDR3 is TGCGCCAGCAGCCAAGCGGACAGGAACACTGAAGCTTTCTTT. Amino acids: CASSQADRNTEAFF.

This chain links TRBV6-4 with TRBJ2-3; TRBD2 matches 15 bases. The CDR3 is 15 amino acids. V gave up 4 bases and J gave up 4 bases; unmatched junction bases: 0. Germline V lookup: CDR1 MRHNA, CDR2 SNTAGT. The CDR3 spells CASSGTSGGADTQYF. CDR3 sequence (DNA): TGTGCCAGCAGTGGGACTAGCGGGGGGGCAGATACGCAGTATTTT.

The gene calls are TRBV11-2 and TRBJ1-1; 10 bases match TRBD1. This CDR3 comprises 14 residues. The V and J ends lost 1 base and 8 bases, in that order; junction bases with no gene match: 4. CDR1 is SGHAT, CDR2 FQNNGV, per germline. The CDR3 spells CASSLVGQGSEAFF. DNA of the CDR3: TGTGCCAGCAGCTTAGTGGGACAGGGGTCGGAAGCTTTCTTT.

For the CDR3, the DNA is TGTGCCAGCAGCTCAAAGGGGCCAGCGGGAGATCACAATGAGCAGTTCTTC. It encodes CASSSKGPAGDHNEQFF. The chain employs TRBV21-1 and TRBJ2-1; no check of the table's D call, TRBD2, against the DNA was made. TRBV21-1 is described as a pseudogene. CDR3 size: 17 residues.

The chain is built from TRBV6-4 and TRBJ2-3; 8 bases map to TRBD2. CDR3 length: 15 amino acids. CDR1 is MRHNA and CDR2 is SNTAGT in the germline V gene. Losses at the gene ends were 3 bases for V and 3 bases for J; bases not matched to a gene: 5. The chain's CDR3 is CASSESSGRTDTQYF. CDR3 bases: TGTGCCAGCAGTGAATCCAGCGGGAGAACAGATACGCAGTATTTT.

The chain has TRBV18 and TRBJ1-2; D is possibly TRBD1 (5 bases). Germline CDR1 KGHSH, CDR2 LQKENI. The ends were cut back, 5 bases at V and 8 bases at J, with 18 bases in the middle. This CDR3 has 14 amino acids. CDR3 coding DNA: TGTGCCAGCTCAGCAGGGTCTCTCGTAGTAGGCTACACCTTC. Translating gives CASSAGSLVVGYTF.

This clone appeared a single time. The chain links TRBV3-1 (or the pseudogene TRBV3-2) to TRBJ1-1; TRBD1 might be the D (5 bases). The CDR3 runs to 15 residues. The V gene's germline CDR1 is LGHDT and CDR2 YNNKEL (reference sequence). Trimming shortened V by 1 base and J by 4 bases, and 13 bases separated the two germline ends. CDR3 DNA sequence: TGTGCCAGCAGCCAAGTGGGAGGGGAAGGCACTGAAGCTTTCTTT. Its protein is CASSQVGGEGTEAFF.

J is TRBJ2-7 and V is TRBV28; 8 nucleotides align to TRBD1. CDR1 is MDHEN, CDR2 SYDVKM, per germline. The CDR3 length is 13 residues. J gave up 3 bases and V 7 bases, and 5 bases lay outside the gene matches. The CDR3 DNA sequence: TGTGCCAGCACCACAGGGGGGATCTACGAGCAGTACTTC. Translation: CASTTGGIYEQYF.

The chain couples TRBV12-5 to TRBJ1-2, with 8 bases lining up with TRBD1. The CDR3 loop spans 13 amino acids. Germline V CDR1 and CDR2: LGHNT, FRNRAP. Germline trimming cut 5 bases from V and 4 bases from J; bases unmatched to any gene: 3. Here the CDR3 DNA reads TGTGCTAGTGGTGGGGACAGGAGCTATGGCTACACCTTC. Amino acids: CASGGDRSYGYTF.